Reported below is one TCR beta chain. The antigen remains unidentified. Second-dose intervals near 4 or 12 weeks were combined. This CDR3 has 15 amino acids. Germline V CDR1 and CDR2: SGHRS, YFSETQ. V dropped 0 bases and J dropped 0 bases, with 7 bases sitting between them. Profiling relied on immunoSEQ multiplex PCR, and the TCRdb table lists in-frame clones only, not all of them. Altogether about 72,000 clones are present, roughly 87% being singletons, with the ten largest covering 25% to 35%. This entry comes from a study of T cell responses to AZD1222 COVID-19 vaccine. Findings and caveats of the study: Following two doses of AZD1222, Spike-specific TCR breadth and depth rose. There were vaccine-associated CD4 TCRs across spike, dominant at 160-218 and 743-854.

This chain connects TRBV5-1 to TRBJ1-5; weak D call: TRBD1 (5 bases). The clonotype was recovered from an adult who received the AZD1222 COVID-19 vaccine. Sequences were derived from peripheral blood, sampled 28 days after the second AZD1222 dose. CDR3 residues: CASSLGQYSNQPQHF. The CDR3 nucleotides are TGCGCCAGCAGCTTGGGACAGTATAGCAATCAGCCCCAGCATTTT.